This T cell receptor beta chain appears in the sequencing data of a study of cytomegalovirus exposure and HLA in healthy donors. Amplification used 60 Vbeta primers and 13 Jbeta primers. Profiling relied on immunoSEQ multiplex PCR, and the TCRdb table lists in-frame clones only, not all of them. The sample shows about 170,000 clones, 85% of them seen only once. The sample holds one count of this clone. The V gene's germline CDR1 is ENHRY and CDR2 SYGVKD. This CDR3 has 13 residues. V gave up 6 bases and J gave up 8 bases, with 16 bases separating them. The chain has TRBV10-3 and TRBJ1-1; D is uncertain. This sequence originates from a boy between 2 and 10 years old in good health and CMV-seronegative. Sequencing was performed on PBMCs. This chain's CDR3 is CAISTAVTVEAFF. In DNA, the CDR3 is TGTGCCATCAGCACAGCGGTGACGGTGGAAGCTTTCTTT.